Shown below are 28 T cell receptor beta chains from a single sample sequenced in a study of blood T cells in healthy people across ages. Next came a second PCR, run for about 6 to 11 cycles, which used a sample-barcoded 5' primer along with a J-beta primer mix. Each CDR3 protein gets one entry after TCRdb re-called the 5' RACE reads with MiXCR. The table records 600,000 to 900,000 distinct CDR3 sequences, about a quarter of them present only once. The sample was also linked to a second study, of T cells of mothers and their children.

The sample was blood. All receptors come from a boy aged 10-17 years in good health.

The chain uses TRBV20-1 and TRBJ1-1, with D possibly matching TRBD1 (5 bases). The CDR3 runs 14 residues. Trimming removed 4 bases at V and 10 bases at J, with 22 bases between. Germline-derived CDR1 and CDR2 are DFQATT and SNEGSKA (reference sequence). CDR3: CSAIGRQGPWRAFF. DNA of the CDR3: TGCAGTGCTATAGGTAGGCAGGGACCCTGGAGAGCTTTCTTT.

This clonotype turned up a few times. CDR3 nucleotide sequence: TGTGCCAGCAGCTCCATTCGGGGGGAGCAGTTCTTC. Protein: CASSSIRGEQFF. The V call is TRBV6-5, the J call TRBJ2-1, with a weak D call TRBD2 (6 bases). V was shortened by 6 bases and J by 10 bases, with 13 bases between the two germline ends. The CDR3 has 12 residues. CDR1 and CDR2 (germline): MNHEY, SVGAGI.

V usage is TRBV4-1 and J usage is TRBJ2-2, with 10 bases identical to TRBD2. CDR1 MGHRA and CDR2 YSYEKL come from the germline V gene. CDR3 length: 15 residues. V shed 0 bases, J shed 5 bases, and the junction held 0 bases outside the gene matches. CDR3 DNA sequence: TGCGCCAGCAGCCAAGATAGCGGGGGGACCGGGGAGCTGTTTTTT. Translating gives CASSQDSGGTGELFF.

There are a few counts of this clonotype. V usage is TRBV28 and J usage is TRBJ2-1, with TRBD2 matching 7 bases. CDR3 length equals 20 residues. The J segment lost 7 bases and the V segment lost 10 bases, leaving 31 bases of the junction unmatched. CDR1 and CDR2 (germline): MDHEN, SYDVKM. CDR3 nucleotide sequence: TGTGCCAACATACCGGGAGGCCGCAGGCTCGACCAGTCAATTTGGAATGAGCAGTTCTTC. This codes for CANIPGGRRLDQSIWNEQFF.

This clonotype was seen a few times. The chain recombines TRBV7-2 with TRBJ2-7; TRBD2 is a possible D gene (5 bases). With 4 bases removed from V and 7 bases from J, the gap between germline ends came to 20 bases. The germline gives CDR1 SGHTA, CDR2 FQGNSA. The CDR3 is 15 residues long. CDR3 amino acids: CASSWEITSRGEQYF. The DNA of the CDR3 is TGTGCCAGCAGCTGGGAGATAACTTCCCGGGGAGAGCAGTACTTC.

The chain combines TRBV5-1 with TRBJ2-1; TRBD2 matches 7 bases. CDR1 SGHRS and CDR2 YFSETQ come from the germline V gene. CDR3 length: 15 residues. After removal of 2 bases from V and 4 bases from J, the junction contained 6 bases not matched to a gene. CDR3 coding DNA: TGCGCCAGCAGCTTACGTAGCGGGCGATACAATGAGCAGTTCTTC. Protein product: CASSLRSGRYNEQFF.

The gene calls are TRBV7-9 and TRBJ2-5, with D perhaps being TRBD1 or TRBD2 (5 bases each). The germline V gene has CDR1 SEHNR and CDR2 FQNEAQ (reference sequence). Trimming took 5 bases from V and 3 from J, leaving 16 bases between them. The CDR3 has 15 residues. The CDR3 spells CASSRLGALKETQYF. The CDR3 DNA sequence: TGTGCCAGCAGCCGCCTCGGGGCACTCAAAGAGACCCAGTACTTC.

This clonotype showed up just a few times. This sequence joins TRBV28 and TRBJ1-5; D ambiguous. CDR3 length equals 14 residues. The V gene's germline CDR1 is MDHEN and CDR2 SYDVKM. V was clipped by 2 bases and J by 5 bases, with 10 bases between them. The CDR3 spells CASSLDTADQPQHF. The DNA of the CDR3 is TGTGCCAGCAGTTTAGACACTGCGGATCAGCCCCAGCATTTT. The full variable domain, rest sourced from reference TRBV28 and TRBJ1-5, is DVKVTQSSRYLVKRTGEKVFLECVQDMDHENMFWYRQDPGLGLRLIYFSYDVKMKEKGDIPEGYSVSREKKERFSLILESASTNQTSMYLCASSLDTADQPQHFGDGTRLSIL.

This clonotype appeared a few times. The gene calls are TRBV5-5 and TRBJ2-3, with TRBD1 matching 7 bases. CDR3 length: 15 amino acids. J lost 5 bases, V lost 4 bases, and 10 bases had no gene match. Germline loops: CDR1 SGHKS, CDR2 YYEKEE (reference sequence). The CDR3 DNA follows: TGTGCCAGCAGCCCCCCCGACAGGGAAAGAGATACGCAGTATTTT. It translates to CASSPPDRERDTQYF.

The rearrangement links TRBV20-1 to TRBJ2-5; D assignment may be TRBD1 or TRBD2 (5 bases each). The germline CDR1 and CDR2 sequences are DFQATT and SNEGSKA (reference sequence). V lost 6 bases and J 3 bases, leaving 14 bases between the germline ends. This CDR3 has 13 residues. The CDR3 coding sequence is TGCAGTGCCTCGGGACCACCCAAAGAGACCCAGTACTTC. It codes for CSASGPPKETQYF.

V and J are TRBV15 and TRBJ2-1; TRBD2 matches 12 bases. The junction had 1 base not matched to a gene; V was cut back by 1 base and J by 3 bases. The germline V gene encodes CDR1 LNHNV and CDR2 YYDKDF (reference sequence). The CDR3 spans 16 residues. Here the CDR3 reads CATSRGTSGDYNEQFF. CDR3 DNA: TGTGCCACCAGCAGAGGGACTAGCGGGGACTACAATGAGCAGTTCTTC.

J is TRBJ1-5 and V is TRBV20-1; 7 bases are shared with TRBD1. Germline V CDR1 and CDR2: DFQATT, SNEGSKA (reference sequence). Trimming cost V 6 bases and J 1 base; bases outside gene matches: 12. This CDR3 contains 16 residues. The DNA for the CDR3 is TGCAGTGCCCGTAAAGGGACGACAGGGAGCAATCAGCCCCAGCATTTT. This translates into CSARKGTTGSNQPQHF.

The sample holds a few counts of this clonotype. The chain carries TRBV11-2 and TRBJ2-5; D gene ambiguous. The end of the DNA aligns better with TRBJ2-7, so the J call may be wrong. This CDR3 has 15 amino acids. Per the germline V gene, CDR1 is SGHAT and CDR2 is FQNNGV. DNA for the CDR3: TGTGCCAGCAGCTTAGTCTATAGGGATCACTACGAGCAGTACTTC. Encoded protein: CASSLVYRDHYEQYF.

This clonotype was counted many times. J is TRBJ2-4 and V is TRBV3-1; D gene uncertain. CDR3 length: 13 residues. The ends were cut back, 0 bases at V and 6 bases at J, with 6 bases in the middle. Germline V CDR1 and CDR2: LGHDT, YNNKEL (reference sequence). The CDR3 is CASSQDSGNIQYF. CDR3 nucleotides: TGTGCCAGCAGCCAAGATTCAGGAAACATTCAGTACTTC.

This clonotype was picked up many times. The CDR3, as DNA: TGTGCCAGCAGGGGGGTTTCGAACACCGGGGAGCTGTTTTTT. Protein product: CASRGVSNTGELFF. This rearrangement joins TRBV25-1 to TRBJ2-2; D may correspond to TRBD1 or TRBD2 (5 bases each). V lost 6 bases to trimming and J lost 0 bases, with 8 bases between them. This CDR3 comprises 14 residues. The V gene's germline CDR1 is MGHDK and CDR2 SYGVNS.

This clonotype was detected a few times. V and J are TRBV12-3 or TRBV12-4 and TRBJ2-5, with a possible D match to TRBD1 (5 bases). The assigned J gene may be wrong: the sequence end matches TRBJ2-1 better. This CDR3 comprises 15 residues. The DNA of the CDR3 is TGTGCCAGCAGCCACCTCGAGGCAGGGTCGAATGAGCAGTTCTTC. Encoded protein: CASSHLEAGSNEQFF.

This chain links TRBV27 with TRBJ1-2; TRBD1 is a possible D gene (5 bases). The germline gives CDR1 MNHEY, CDR2 SMNVEV (reference sequence). This CDR3 is built from 13 residues. Trimming took 3 bases from V and 3 from J, leaving 8 bases between them. The CDR3 bases are TGTGCCAGCAGTTTGACAGCCTACTATGGCTACACCTTC. Translating gives CASSLTAYYGYTF.

This sequence joins TRBV10-2 and TRBJ1-2; TRBD1 matches at 8 bases. This CDR3 spans 14 amino acids. Germline V lookup: CDR1 WSHSY, CDR2 SAAADI. V shed 5 bases, J shed 5 bases, and the junction held 7 bases outside the gene matches. The CDR3 DNA reads TGCGCCAGCAGTTCGCCGGACAGGGATTATGGCTACACCTTC. This codes for CASSSPDRDYGYTF.

This clonotype appeared a few times. V and J are TRBV7-3 and TRBJ2-7; D remains unclear. The V gene's germline CDR1 is SGHTA and CDR2 FQGTGA. The CDR3 extends over 15 amino acids. Trimming removed 2 bases from V and 3 bases from J, with 14 bases in between. CDR3 sequence (DNA): TGTGCCAGCAGCTTACCTTTCAAGGCTCTCTACGAGCAGTACTTC. It is translated as CASSLPFKALYEQYF.

The chain uses TRBV6-5 and TRBJ1-6, with unresolved D. Germline CDR1 MNHEY, CDR2 SVGAGI. Trimming took 2 bases from V and 0 from J, leaving 5 bases between them. This CDR3 comprises 15 residues. The CDR3 DNA reads TGTGCCAGCAGTTACAGCAGCTCCTATAATTCACCCCTCCACTTT. Translating gives CASSYSSSYNSPLHF.

The V call is TRBV2, the J call TRBJ1-2; 9 positions match TRBD1. Looked up from germline, CDR1 is SNHLY and CDR2 is FYNNEI. The CDR3 runs to 14 residues. With 6 bases clipped from V and 1 base from J, the junction kept 3 bases outside the gene matches. The CDR3 coding sequence is TGTGCCAGCAGCGCGACAGGGGGTAACTATGGCTACACCTTC. This gives the protein CASSATGGNYGYTF.

This chain connects TRBV12-3 or TRBV12-4 to TRBJ2-3; the match to TRBD2 covers 12 bases. The CDR3 extends over 16 amino acids. Trimming removed 6 bases from V and 2 bases from J; junction bases left unmatched: 6. This CDR3 is CASRAGTSGPTDTQYF. As DNA, the CDR3 is TGTGCCAGCAGAGCCGGGACTAGCGGGCCCACAGATACGCAGTATTTT.

The chain has TRBV5-1 and TRBJ1-4; weak D call: TRBD1 (5 bases). Trimming shortened V by 4 bases and J by 5 bases, and 12 bases separated the two germline ends. From germline, CDR1 is SGHRS and CDR2 YFSETQ. This CDR3 spans 14 amino acids. The CDR3 reads CASSMGRGNEKLFF. The CDR3 DNA reads TGCGCCAGCAGCATGGGACGGGGGAATGAAAAACTGTTTTTT.

This clonotype was seen more than once but under ten times. The chain has TRBV10-1 and TRBJ1-2, with TRBD1 matching 7 bases. After removal of 0 bases from V and 8 bases from J, the junction contained 9 bases not matched to a gene. This CDR3 comprises 15 residues. The germline V gene has CDR1 WNHNN and CDR2 SYGVQD (reference sequence). CDR3 DNA sequence: TGCGCCAGCAGTGAGTCTACAGGGGCCCCCTTGGGCTACACCTTC. It yields the protein CASSESTGAPLGYTF.

This clonotype was picked up a small number of times. The chain combines TRBV5-1 with TRBJ2-1; tentatively, D is TRBD2 (7 bases). The germline V and J ends were trimmed by 4 bases and 5 bases, with 13 bases remaining between them. CDR1 is SGHRS, CDR2 YFSETQ, per germline. The CDR3 runs 14 residues. The CDR3 DNA follows: TGCGCCAGCAGCCATGAGGGGGGGAACAATGAGCAGTTCTTC. This gives the protein CASSHEGGNNEQFF.

The V call is TRBV20-1, the J call TRBJ1-6; D remains ambiguous. The germline CDR1 and CDR2 sequences are DFQATT and SNEGSKA (reference sequence). The CDR3 covers 12 residues. The germline V and J ends were trimmed by 6 bases and 5 bases, with 8 bases remaining between them. The CDR3 sequence is CSAVNNNSPLHF. The CDR3 region has the DNA TGCAGTGCGGTTAACAATAATTCACCCCTCCACTTT.

A note on this clonotype: A junction end diverges from the germline sequence, so it may reflect a read error. The genes are TRBV7-7 and TRBJ1-4; weak D call: TRBD1 (6 bases). Germline values: CDR1 SSHAT, CDR2 FNYEAQ (reference sequence). CDR3 length: 17 amino acids. CDR3 sequence (DNA): TGTGCTAGCAGCTCGCCGTCGTATAGGACAGAGAATGAAAAACTGTTTTTT. Amino acid sequence: CASSSPSYRTENEKLFF.

J is TRBJ1-2 and V is TRBV5-1; D possibly corresponds to TRBD1 (5 bases). This CDR3 comprises 13 residues. Germline V CDR1 and CDR2: SGHRS, YFSETQ. With 3 bases removed from V and 6 bases from J, the gap between germline ends came to 12 bases. CDR3 nucleotides: TGCGCCAGCAGCTCCGGGGACGATGATGGCTACACCTTC. It encodes CASSSGDDDGYTF.